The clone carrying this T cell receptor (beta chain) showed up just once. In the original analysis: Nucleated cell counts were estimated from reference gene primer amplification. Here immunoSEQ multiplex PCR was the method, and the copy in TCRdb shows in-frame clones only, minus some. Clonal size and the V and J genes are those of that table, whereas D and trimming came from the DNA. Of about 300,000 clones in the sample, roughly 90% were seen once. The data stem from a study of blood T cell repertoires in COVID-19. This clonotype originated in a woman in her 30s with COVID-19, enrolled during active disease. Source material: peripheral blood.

This CDR3 is CASSLPGTGRFHQPQHF. In DNA form, the CDR3 reads TGTGCCAGCAGCTTGCCCGGGACAGGGAGATTCCATCAGCCCCAGCATTTT. V is TRBV5-4 and J is TRBJ1-5; 9 positions agree with TRBD1. From germline, CDR1 is SGHNT and CDR2 YYREEE (reference sequence). The CDR3 consists of 17 residues. The junction had 10 bases not matched to a gene; V was cut back by 1 base and J by 5 bases.